This T cell receptor (beta chain) was identified during a study of shared clonotypes between healthy human individuals. General observations from the study: Though the depth was large, rarefaction showed that sorted-subset sequencing was incomplete.

CD45RO-negative, CCR7-positively selected cells formed the naive CD8 fraction, excluding terminally differentiated effector memory CD45RA+ cells. Germline V gives CDR1 SGHTA, CDR2 FQGTGA. This CDR3 is 14 amino acids long. V trimming: 2 bases; J trimming: 7 bases; junction bases outside the gene matches: 4. Of note for this clone: Its antigen is not known.

The table came from immunoSEQ multiplex PCR; TCRdb's copy has only in-frame clones and leaves some out. This table has approximately 2,200,000 clones, roughly 91% appearing once. This TCR was sampled from a man younger than 35 in good health. Some clones in this sample may be carry-over from other donors' samples. Sequenced: naive CD8+ T cells from PBMCs. V and J are TRBV7-3 and TRBJ2-2, with TRBD2 matching 7 bases. CDR3 sequence (DNA): TGTGCCAGCAGCTTAGCGGGAGTCGGCGGGGAGCTGTTTTTT. Its protein product is CASSLAGVGGELFF.